The 27 T cell receptor beta chains reported below all come from one sample, sequenced in a study of CD8 T cells in ankylosing spondylitis. TCRdb reprocessed the 5' RACE reads via MiXCR and lists one record per CDR3 protein. The data contain around 210,000 distinct CDR3 sequences, roughly 8% of them singletons. The sample was blood, either unsorted or a sorted T cell fraction (not recorded which). All receptors come from a female donor with ankylosing spondylitis or in good health (not recorded which).

This clonotype was seen many times. The rearrangement uses TRBV29-1 and TRBJ1-1, with D perhaps matching TRBD1 (6 bases). Germline V gene sequence: CDR1 SQVTM, CDR2 ANQGSEA. This CDR3 is 11 amino acids long. V was shortened by 8 bases and J by 1 base, with 8 bases between the two germline ends. CDR3 sequence: CSSRGNTEAFF. In DNA, the CDR3 is TGCAGCTCCAGGGGGAACACTGAAGCTTTCTTT.

This clonotype was counted between two and nine times. This sequence joins TRBV29-1 and TRBJ1-1; D gene unclear. Between the trimmed V and J ends, which lost 4 bases and 1 base, there was a span of 4 bases. The CDR3 loop spans 11 amino acids. CDR1 and CDR2 from the germline V gene are SQVTM and ANQGSEA. In nucleotides, the CDR3 is TGCAGCGTTGTGGAGAACACTGAAGCTTTCTTT. It yields the protein CSVVENTEAFF.

This clonotype was detected ten times or more. The chain combines TRBV20-1 with TRBJ2-3; D not certain. The CDR3 sequence is 11 residues long. Per germline, CDR1 DFQATT and CDR2 SNEGSKA (reference sequence). Trimming took off 3 bases at V and 6 bases at J, with 7 bases between the two ends. CDR3 sequence reads: CSASSRDTQYF. CDR3 sequence (DNA): TGCAGTGCTAGTAGCCGGGATACGCAGTATTTT.

This clonotype appeared many times. V usage is TRBV6-6 and J usage is TRBJ2-3; the match to TRBD2 covers 8 bases. The CDR3 runs to 18 residues. Trimming removed 5 bases from V and 1 base from J; junction bases left unmatched: 14. CDR1 and CDR2 from the germline V gene are MNHNY and SVGAGI (reference sequence). CDR3 sequence (DNA): TGTGCCAGCAGTAAGAACCTTTTCGGGAGGGCCGGCACAGATACGCAGTATTTT. This gives the protein CASSKNLFGRAGTDTQYF.

The chain recombines TRBV7-9 with TRBJ2-7; D gene ambiguous. The CDR3 contains 12 residues. Germline V gene sequence: CDR1 SEHNR, CDR2 FQNEAQ (reference sequence). The V gene lost 3 bases and the J gene lost 6 bases, with 9 bases spanning the gap. The CDR3 DNA reads TGTGCCAGCAGCTTGTTAGCCTCCGAGCAGTACTTC. As protein: CASSLLASEQYF. Full variable domain (missing parts from reference TRBV7-9 and TRBJ2-7): DTGVSQNPRHKITKRGQNVTFRCDPISEHNRLYWYRQTLGQGPEFLTYFQNEAQLEKSRLLSDRFSAERPKGSFSTLEIQRTEQGDSAMYLCASSLLASEQYFGPGTRLTVT.

This clonotype appeared many times. The chain has TRBV4-3 and TRBJ1-1; 8 nucleotides line up with TRBD1. Germline V gives CDR1 LGHNA, CDR2 YSLEER. CDR3 length: 16 residues. The J segment lost 1 base and the V segment lost 2 bases, leaving 6 bases of the junction unmatched. CDR3 bases: TGCGCCAGCAGCCAATATACCGGGACAGGGAACACTGAAGCTTTCTTT. It is translated as CASSQYTGTGNTEAFF.

This clonotype was observed at least ten times. J is TRBJ2-7 and V is TRBV7-6; perhaps D is TRBD1 or TRBD2 (5 bases each). CDR3 size: 15 residues. Trimming left V 5 bases short and J 0 bases short, with 14 bases between. The germline V gene encodes CDR1 SGHVS and CDR2 FNYEAQ. The CDR3 protein is CASSEAGTASYEQYF. The CDR3 DNA sequence: TGTGCCAGCAGCGAGGCCGGGACGGCCTCCTACGAGCAGTACTTC.

This clonotype was counted many times. The V gene is TRBV6-2 or TRBV6-3, the J gene TRBJ2-1, with D maybe TRBD2 (5 bases). The CDR3 consists of 13 residues. V was shortened by 7 bases and J by 4 bases, with 11 bases between the two germline ends. Germline lookup yields CDR1 MNHEY and CDR2 SVGEGT. The CDR3 here is CASTPRDYNEQFF. As DNA, the CDR3 is TGTGCCAGCACCCCGAGGGATTACAATGAGCAGTTCTTC.

This clonotype was detected ten times or more. The chain links TRBV7-2 to TRBJ2-7, with no clear D. The CDR3 is 12 amino acids. Germline V gene data show CDR1 as SGHTA and CDR2 as FQGNSA. Deletions cut 5 bases from V and 5 bases from J, with 10 bases between. The CDR3 is CASSPRVNEQYF. The CDR3 nucleotides read TGTGCCAGCAGCCCCAGAGTCAACGAGCAGTACTTC.

Many counts were recorded for this clonotype. The rearrangement joins TRBV5-1 to TRBJ2-3, with 9 bases fitting TRBD2. V trimming: 2 bases; J trimming: 6 bases; junction bases outside the gene matches: 10. CDR1 SGHRS and CDR2 YFSETQ come from the germline V gene. The CDR3 extends over 16 amino acids. The CDR3 region has the DNA TGCGCCAGCAGCTTAGGCGCGGGAGGGTCCATGGATACGCAGTATTTT. This encodes CASSLGAGGSMDTQYF.

This clonotype was seen ten or more times. J is TRBJ1-2 and V is TRBV7-8; D remains unclear. The CDR3 is 14 amino acids. Trimming removed 5 bases from V and 7 bases from J, with 17 bases in between. Per germline, CDR1 SGHVS and CDR2 FQNEAQ. The CDR3 nucleotides read TGTGCCAGCAGCGTCACACGCGATTATCTTGGCTACACCTTC. This encodes CASSVTRDYLGYTF.

Many counts were recorded for this clonotype. V is TRBV7-6 and J is TRBJ2-1; D assignment may be TRBD1 or TRBD2 (7 bases each). V was clipped by 5 bases and J by 6 bases, with 20 bases between them. This CDR3 has 16 amino acids. CDR1 is SGHVS and CDR2 is FNYEAQ in the germline V gene. The CDR3 DNA follows: TGTGCCAGCAGCCCCAGGGGGGCGGGAGTAGGCAATGAGCAGTTCTTC. Its translation is CASSPRGAGVGNEQFF. Full variable domain (rest looked up from reference TRBV7-6 and TRBJ2-1): GAGVSQSPRYKVTKRGQDVALRCDPISGHVSLYWYRQALGQGPEFLTYFNYEAQQDKSGLPNDRFSAERPEGSISTLTIQRTEQRDSAMYRCASSPRGAGVGNEQFFGPGTRLTVL.

A few counts support this clonotype. The chain is built from TRBV7-2 and TRBJ1-1, with a possible D match to TRBD1 (6 bases). Germline-derived CDR1 and CDR2 are SGHTA and FQGNSA. The V end was cut by 4 bases, the J end by 1 base, with 13 bases between. The CDR3 totals 15 residues. The CDR3 sequence is CASSSAGTRNTEAFF. The CDR3 DNA follows: TGTGCCAGCAGCTCCGCCGGGACAAGGAACACTGAAGCTTTCTTT.

The chain employs TRBV19 and TRBJ1-6; D call uncertain. The CDR3 is 14 residues long. The V end was cut by 1 base, the J end by 10 bases, with 11 bases between. Germline values: CDR1 LNHDA, CDR2 SQIVND (reference sequence). The CDR3 loop reads CASSIGVEASPLHF. CDR3 sequence (DNA): TGTGCCAGTAGTATAGGAGTTGAGGCGTCACCCCTCCACTTT.

With regard to this clonotype: A read error may be the cause here, since a much bigger clone is one base away. The chain combines TRBV6-1 with TRBJ1-6; D ambiguous. Germline V gene data show CDR1 as MNHNS and CDR2 as SASEGT. The CDR3 sequence is 13 residues long. In nucleotides, the CDR3 is TGTGTCACCCGGGGCTCCTATAATTCACCCCTCCACTTT. Translated: CVTRGSYNSPLHF.

In its sample, this clonotype was seen many times. The rearrangement uses TRBV12-3 or TRBV12-4 and TRBJ2-4, with no clear D. The CDR3 is made up of 16 amino acids. The V end lost 5 bases, the J end lost 5 bases, and 19 bases lay between the germline ends. The CDR3 DNA reads TGTGCCAGCAGTAGGCGGATAGTTGGAGAGGAAAACATTCAGTACTTC. It is translated as CASSRRIVGEENIQYF.

This clonotype was counted ten times or more. This chain's CDR3 is CSVEEIIDEQFF. The CDR3 DNA reads as TGCAGCGTTGAAGAAATAATCGATGAGCAGTTCTTC. V and J are TRBV29-1 and TRBJ2-1, with unresolved D. The CDR3 extends over 12 amino acids. CDR1 and CDR2 from the germline V gene are SQVTM and ANQGSEA. The ends were cut back, 0 bases at V and 8 bases at J, with 8 bases in the middle.

This CDR3 reads CASSLRGAVDYGYTF. CDR3 sequence (DNA): TGTGCCAGCAGCTTGCGGGGGGCCGTAGACTATGGCTACACCTTC. The J gene is TRBJ1-2, the V gene TRBV11-3, with D maybe TRBD1 (6 bases). The V end lost 3 bases, the J end lost 3 bases, and 14 bases lay between the germline ends. There are 15 residues in the CDR3. The germline gives CDR1 SGHNT, CDR2 YENEEA.

This clonotype was detected ten times or more. V gene TRBV28 combines with J gene TRBJ1-2; D is ambiguous. The CDR3 loop spans 17 amino acids. V was clipped by 3 bases and J by 1 base, with 18 bases between them. CDR1 MDHEN and CDR2 SYDVKM come from the germline V gene. CDR3 in DNA: TGTGCCAGCAGTTTCGATGTCCCGCGCAATTTTAACTATGGCTACACCTTC. Translating gives CASSFDVPRNFNYGYTF.

This rearrangement joins TRBV12-3 or TRBV12-4 to TRBJ2-1; 7 nucleotides align to TRBD2. The trim removed 6 bases at V and 5 bases at J, leaving 10 bases unmatched. The CDR3 contains 15 residues. CDR3 DNA: TGTGCCAGCAGGTCTGGCGGGGAGGGGAACAATGAGCAGTTCTTC. This gives the protein CASRSGGEGNNEQFF.

This clonotype was counted ten times or more. V and J are TRBV29-1 and TRBJ1-3, with a possible D match to TRBD1 (5 bases). Between the trimmed V and J ends, which lost 6 bases and 0 bases, there was a span of 15 bases. Germline V CDR1 and CDR2: SQVTM, ANQGSEA. This CDR3 has 15 residues. The chain's CDR3 is CSVLRGPSSGNTIYF. The CDR3 nucleotides read TGCAGCGTCCTTAGGGGACCTTCCTCTGGAAACACCATATATTTT.

This chain joins TRBV11-2 and TRBJ2-2; D unresolved. This CDR3 is 13 amino acids long. Trimming took off 7 bases at V and 1 base at J, with 7 bases between the two ends. The germline CDR1 and CDR2 sequences are SGHAT and FQNNGV. The CDR3 DNA reads as TGTGCCAGCACCTTCAGGAACACCGGGGAGCTGTTTTTT. Protein: CASTFRNTGELFF. The full variable domain, rest sourced from reference TRBV11-2 and TRBJ2-2, is EAGVAQSPRYKIIEKRQSVAFWCNPISGHATLYWYQQILGQGPKLLIQFQNNGVVDDSQLPKDRFSAERLKGVDSTLKIQPAKLEDSAVYLCASTFRNTGELFFGEGSRLTVL.

The table lists this clonotype with a few counts. V gene TRBV29-1 combines with J gene TRBJ1-2, with a weak D call TRBD1 (5 bases). Germline CDR1 reads SQVTM; CDR2 reads ANQGSEA. This CDR3 has 13 amino acids. Trimming pared 0 bases from V and 5 bases from J, leaving 10 bases between. The CDR3 DNA reads as TGCAGCGTTGAAGAAGGGACTGATTATGGCTACACCTTC. Protein product: CSVEEGTDYGYTF.

The chain couples TRBV4-3 to TRBJ2-1, with D unresolved. This CDR3 spans 15 amino acids. V was shortened by 1 base and J by 2 bases, with 9 bases between the two germline ends. The germline gives CDR1 LGHNA, CDR2 YSLEER. CDR3 bases: TGCGCCAGCAGCCAAGCCTTGGTCCCCTACAATGAGCAGTTCTTC. Translating gives CASSQALVPYNEQFF.

This clonotype occurred many times. Written as DNA, the CDR3 is TGCAGTGCCTTCCCCGGGGGTAATGAAAAACTGTTTTTT. Translating gives CSAFPGGNEKLFF. J is TRBJ1-4 and V is TRBV20-1; a possible D gene is TRBD1 (5 bases). The V end was cut by 6 bases, the J end by 4 bases, with 12 bases between. Germline V lookup: CDR1 DFQATT, CDR2 SNEGSKA (reference sequence). The CDR3 sequence is 13 residues long.

This clonotype was detected many times. The chain uses TRBV5-1 and TRBJ2-2; unclear D gene. V was cut by 0 bases and J by 0 bases, with 6 bases left in between. The CDR3 consists of 15 residues. Germline CDR1 is SGHRS and CDR2 is YFSETQ. CDR3 amino acids: CASSLGEANTGELFF. The CDR3 DNA is TGCGCCAGCAGCTTGGGCGAGGCGAACACCGGGGAGCTGTTTTTT.

Comment on this clonotype: A clone one base away is much larger, so this may be a read error. This CDR3 fails to terminate in the conserved phenylalanine or tryptophan, so it likely reflects a read error. This chain links TRBV7-2 with TRBJ2-7, with 7 nucleotides matching TRBD2. The V and J ends lost 4 bases and 0 bases, in that order; junction bases with no gene match: 9. The CDR3 extends over 16 amino acids. The V gene's germline CDR1 is SGHTA and CDR2 FQGNSA. The CDR3 DNA reads TGTGCCAGCAGCTCTAATCCTAGCGGTATCTCCTACGAGCAGTACCTC. Translation: CASSSNPSGISYEQYL.